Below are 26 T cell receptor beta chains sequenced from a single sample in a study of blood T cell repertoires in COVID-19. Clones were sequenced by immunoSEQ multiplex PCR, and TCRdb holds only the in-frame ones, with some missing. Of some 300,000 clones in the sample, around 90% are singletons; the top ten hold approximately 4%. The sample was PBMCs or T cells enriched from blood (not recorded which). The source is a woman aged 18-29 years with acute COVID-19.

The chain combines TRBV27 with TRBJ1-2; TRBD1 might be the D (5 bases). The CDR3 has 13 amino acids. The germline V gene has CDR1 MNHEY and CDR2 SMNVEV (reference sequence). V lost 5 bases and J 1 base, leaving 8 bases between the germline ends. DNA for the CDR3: TGTGCCAGCAGTGCCAGGGTTAACTATGGCTACACCTTC. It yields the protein CASSARVNYGYTF.

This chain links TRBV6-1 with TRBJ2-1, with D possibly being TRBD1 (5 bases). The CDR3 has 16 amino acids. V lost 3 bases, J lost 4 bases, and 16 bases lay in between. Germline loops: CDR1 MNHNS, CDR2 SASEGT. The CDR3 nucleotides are TGTGCCAGCAGTGATCCCGACAGCTTTGGGTACAATGAGCAGTTCTTC. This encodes CASSDPDSFGYNEQFF.

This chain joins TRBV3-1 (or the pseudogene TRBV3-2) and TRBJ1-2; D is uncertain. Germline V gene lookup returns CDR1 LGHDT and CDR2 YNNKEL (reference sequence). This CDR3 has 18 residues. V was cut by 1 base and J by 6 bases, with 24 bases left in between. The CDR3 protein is CASSQGHPGRTNVDGYTF. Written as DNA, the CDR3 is TGTGCCAGCAGCCAAGGTCACCCGGGCAGGACTAACGTCGATGGCTACACCTTC.

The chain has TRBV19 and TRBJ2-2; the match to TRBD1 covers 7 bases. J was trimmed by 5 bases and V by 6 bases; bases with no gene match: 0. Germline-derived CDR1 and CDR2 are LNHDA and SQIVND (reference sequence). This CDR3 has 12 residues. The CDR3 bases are TGTGCCAGTAGGACAGGGACCGGGGAGCTGTTTTTT. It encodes CASRTGTGELFF.

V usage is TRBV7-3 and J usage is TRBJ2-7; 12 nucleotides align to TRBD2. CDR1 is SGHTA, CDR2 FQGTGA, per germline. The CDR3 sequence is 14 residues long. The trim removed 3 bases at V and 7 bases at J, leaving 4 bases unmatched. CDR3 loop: CASSLTSGSVEQYF. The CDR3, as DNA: TGTGCCAGCAGCTTGACTAGCGGGAGCGTAGAGCAGTACTTC.

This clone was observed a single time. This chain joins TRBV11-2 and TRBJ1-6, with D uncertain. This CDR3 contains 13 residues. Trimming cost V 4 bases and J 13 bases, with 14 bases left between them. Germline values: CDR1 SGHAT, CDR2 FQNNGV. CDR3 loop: CASSSPSRFPLHF. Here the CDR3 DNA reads TGTGCCAGCAGCTCCCCGAGCCGGTTTCCCCTCCACTTT.

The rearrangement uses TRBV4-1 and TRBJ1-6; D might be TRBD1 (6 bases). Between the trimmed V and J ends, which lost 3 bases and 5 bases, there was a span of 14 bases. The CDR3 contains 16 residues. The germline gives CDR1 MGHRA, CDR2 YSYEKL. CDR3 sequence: CASSQDTGLNNSPLHF. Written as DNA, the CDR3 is TGCGCCAGCAGCCAGGATACAGGGCTGAATAATTCACCCCTCCACTTT.

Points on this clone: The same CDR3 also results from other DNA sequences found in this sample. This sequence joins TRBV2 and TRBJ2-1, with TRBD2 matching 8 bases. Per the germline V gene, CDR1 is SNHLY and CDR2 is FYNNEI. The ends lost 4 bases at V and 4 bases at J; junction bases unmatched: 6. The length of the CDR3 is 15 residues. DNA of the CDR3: TGTGCCAGCAGTGCGCGGGGGGAGGCGTACAATGAGCAGTTCTTC. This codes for CASSARGEAYNEQFF.

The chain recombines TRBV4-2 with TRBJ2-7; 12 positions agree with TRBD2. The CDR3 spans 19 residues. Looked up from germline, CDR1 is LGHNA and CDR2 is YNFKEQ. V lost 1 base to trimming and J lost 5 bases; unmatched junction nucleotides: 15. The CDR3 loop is CASSQVGWTSGVAGNEQYF. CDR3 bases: TGTGCCAGCAGCCAAGTTGGGTGGACTAGCGGGGTGGCAGGGAACGAGCAGTACTTC.

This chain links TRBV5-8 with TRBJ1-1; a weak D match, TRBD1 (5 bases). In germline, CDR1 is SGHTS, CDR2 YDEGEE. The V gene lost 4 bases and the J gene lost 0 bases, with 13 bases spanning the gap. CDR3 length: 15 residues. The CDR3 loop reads CASSPVGGMNTEAFF. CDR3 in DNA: TGTGCCAGCAGCCCTGTGGGGGGAATGAACACTGAAGCTTTCTTT.

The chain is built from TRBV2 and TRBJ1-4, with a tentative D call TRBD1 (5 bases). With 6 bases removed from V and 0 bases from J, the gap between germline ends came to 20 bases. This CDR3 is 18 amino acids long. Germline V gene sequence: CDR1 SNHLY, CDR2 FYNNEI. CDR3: CASRTPPGGEATNEKLFF. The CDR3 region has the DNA TGTGCCAGCAGGACCCCTCCCGGAGGGGAGGCAACTAATGAAAAACTGTTTTTT.

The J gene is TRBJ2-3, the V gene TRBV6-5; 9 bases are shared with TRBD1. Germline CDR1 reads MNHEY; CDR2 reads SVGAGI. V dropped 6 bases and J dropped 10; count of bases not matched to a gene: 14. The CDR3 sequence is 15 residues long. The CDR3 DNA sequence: TGTGCCAGCAGAGACACGGGACAGGGAGTCCATCCGCAGTATTTT. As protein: CASRDTGQGVHPQYF.

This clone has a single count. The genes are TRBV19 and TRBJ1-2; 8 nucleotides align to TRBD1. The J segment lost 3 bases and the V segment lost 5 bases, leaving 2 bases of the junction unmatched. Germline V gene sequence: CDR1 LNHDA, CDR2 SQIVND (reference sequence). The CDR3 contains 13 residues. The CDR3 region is CASSAGQDYGYTF. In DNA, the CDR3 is TGTGCCAGTAGTGCGGGACAGGACTATGGCTACACCTTC.

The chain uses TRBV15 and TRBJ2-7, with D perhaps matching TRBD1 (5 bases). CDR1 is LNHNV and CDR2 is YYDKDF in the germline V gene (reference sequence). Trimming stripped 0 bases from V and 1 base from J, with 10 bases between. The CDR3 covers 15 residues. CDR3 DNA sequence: TGTGCCACCAGCAGAGAAGCAGGGAAATCCTACGAGCAGTACTTC. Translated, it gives CATSREAGKSYEQYF.

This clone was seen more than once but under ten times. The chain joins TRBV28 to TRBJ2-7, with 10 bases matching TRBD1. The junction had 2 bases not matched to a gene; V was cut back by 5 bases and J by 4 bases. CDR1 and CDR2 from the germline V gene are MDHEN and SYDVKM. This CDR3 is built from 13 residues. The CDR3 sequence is CASSRTGGYEQYF. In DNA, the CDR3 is TGTGCCAGCAGTAGGACAGGGGGATACGAGCAGTACTTC.

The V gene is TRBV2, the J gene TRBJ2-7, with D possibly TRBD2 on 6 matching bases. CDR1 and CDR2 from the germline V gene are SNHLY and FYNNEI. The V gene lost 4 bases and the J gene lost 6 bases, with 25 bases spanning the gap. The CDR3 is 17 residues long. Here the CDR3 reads CASSASEGRGGLGEQYF. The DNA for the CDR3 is TGTGCCAGCAGTGCGTCGGAGGGTAGGGGTGGTTTAGGCGAGCAGTACTTC.

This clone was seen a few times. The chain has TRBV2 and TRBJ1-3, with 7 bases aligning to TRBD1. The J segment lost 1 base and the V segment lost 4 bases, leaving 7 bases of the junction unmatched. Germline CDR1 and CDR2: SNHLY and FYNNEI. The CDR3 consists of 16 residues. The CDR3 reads CASSGQGTGSGNTIYF. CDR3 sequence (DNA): TGTGCCAGCAGTGGACAGGGTACAGGATCTGGAAACACCATATATTTT.

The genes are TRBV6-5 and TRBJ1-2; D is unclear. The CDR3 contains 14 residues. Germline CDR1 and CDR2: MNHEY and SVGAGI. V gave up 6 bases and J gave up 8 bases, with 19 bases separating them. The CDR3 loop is CASRARGRSAGYTF. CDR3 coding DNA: TGTGCCAGCAGGGCGCGGGGTAGAAGTGCGGGCTACACCTTC.

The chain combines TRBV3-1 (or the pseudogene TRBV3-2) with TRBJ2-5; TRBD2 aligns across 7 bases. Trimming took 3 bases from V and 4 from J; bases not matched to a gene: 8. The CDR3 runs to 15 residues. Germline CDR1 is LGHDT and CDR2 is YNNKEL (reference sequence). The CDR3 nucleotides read TGTGCCAGCAGCCAGCTGAGGTGGGGGGGAGAGACCCAGTACTTC. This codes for CASSQLRWGGETQYF.

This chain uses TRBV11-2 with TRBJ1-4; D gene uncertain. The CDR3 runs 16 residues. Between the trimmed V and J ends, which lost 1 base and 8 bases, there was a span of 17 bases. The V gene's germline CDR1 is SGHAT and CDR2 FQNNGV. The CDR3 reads CASSLASARLTEKLFF. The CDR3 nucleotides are TGTGCCAGCAGCTTAGCATCGGCGAGGTTGACCGAAAAACTGTTTTTT.

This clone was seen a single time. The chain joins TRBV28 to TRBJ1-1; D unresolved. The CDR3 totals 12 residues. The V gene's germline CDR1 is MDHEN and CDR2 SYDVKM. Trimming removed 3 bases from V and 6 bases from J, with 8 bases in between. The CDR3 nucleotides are TGTGCCAGCAGTTTCGGACTCCCTGAAGCTTTCTTT. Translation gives CASSFGLPEAFF.

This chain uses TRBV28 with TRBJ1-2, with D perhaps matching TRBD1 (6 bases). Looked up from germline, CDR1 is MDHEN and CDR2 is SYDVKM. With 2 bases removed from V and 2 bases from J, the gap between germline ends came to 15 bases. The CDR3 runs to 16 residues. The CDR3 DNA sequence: TGTGCCAGCAGTTTACTCAATTGGGACAACAACTATGGCTACACCTTC. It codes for CASSLLNWDNNYGYTF.

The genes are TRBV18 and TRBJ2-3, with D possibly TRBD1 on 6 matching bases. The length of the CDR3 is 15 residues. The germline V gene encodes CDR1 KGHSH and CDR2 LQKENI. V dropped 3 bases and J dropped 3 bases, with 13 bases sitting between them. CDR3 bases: TGTGCCAGCTCACCTCTCCAGGGGTCGACAGATACGCAGTATTTT. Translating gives CASSPLQGSTDTQYF.

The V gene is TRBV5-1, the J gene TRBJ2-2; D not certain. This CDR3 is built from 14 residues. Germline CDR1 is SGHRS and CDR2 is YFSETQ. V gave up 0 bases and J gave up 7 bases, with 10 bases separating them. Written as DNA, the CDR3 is TGCGCCAGCAGCTTGGGTACGGAGTTCGGGGAGCTGTTTTTT. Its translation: CASSLGTEFGELFF.

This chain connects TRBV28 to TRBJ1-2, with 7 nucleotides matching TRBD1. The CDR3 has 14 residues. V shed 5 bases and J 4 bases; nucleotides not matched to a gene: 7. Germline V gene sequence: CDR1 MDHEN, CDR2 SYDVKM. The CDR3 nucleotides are TGTGCCAGCAGTCGACCGGGACAGAGCTATGGCTACACCTTC. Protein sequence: CASSRPGQSYGYTF.

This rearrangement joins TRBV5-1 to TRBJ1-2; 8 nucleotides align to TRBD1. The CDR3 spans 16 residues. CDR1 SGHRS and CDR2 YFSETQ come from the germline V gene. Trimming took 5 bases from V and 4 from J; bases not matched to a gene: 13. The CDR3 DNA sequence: TGCGCCAGCAGTTCTAACCAGGGGGACAGGTTCTATGGCTACACCTTC. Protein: CASSSNQGDRFYGYTF.